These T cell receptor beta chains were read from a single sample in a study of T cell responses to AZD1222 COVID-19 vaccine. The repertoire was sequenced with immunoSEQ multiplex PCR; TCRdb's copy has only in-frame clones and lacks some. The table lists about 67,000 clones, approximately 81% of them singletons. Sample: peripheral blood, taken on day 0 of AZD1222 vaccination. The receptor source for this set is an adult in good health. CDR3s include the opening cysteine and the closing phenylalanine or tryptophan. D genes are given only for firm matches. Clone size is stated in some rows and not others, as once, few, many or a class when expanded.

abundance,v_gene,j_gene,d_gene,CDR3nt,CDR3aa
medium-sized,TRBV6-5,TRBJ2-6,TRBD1,TGTGCCAGCACCGAACAGGGGGCTGGGGCCAACGTCCTGACTTTC,CASTEQGAGANVLTF
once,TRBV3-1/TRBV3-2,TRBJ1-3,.,TGTGCCAGCAGCCAAGATGAACGGATAAGGACCATATATTTT,CASSQDERIRTIYF
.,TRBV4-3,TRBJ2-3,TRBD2,TGCGCCAGCAGCCCCCAGACTAGCGGGGGTTTTATTGCAGATACGCAGTATTTT,CASSPQTSGGFIADTQYF
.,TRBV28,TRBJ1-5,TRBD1,TGTGCCAGCACCCCAGGGGGGCGTCAGGATCAGCCCCAGCATTTT,CASTPGGRQDQPQHF
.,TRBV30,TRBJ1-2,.,TGTGCCTGGAGCCCCGGGGAAGGCTATGGCTACACCTTC,CAWSPGEGYGYTF
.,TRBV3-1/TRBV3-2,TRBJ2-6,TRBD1,TGTGCCAGCAGTCGGGACAGGGGAAGCTCTGGGGCCAACGTCCTGACTTTC,CASSRDRGSSGANVLTF
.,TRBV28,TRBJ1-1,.,TGTGCCAGCAGTCCCAGAGGGGCCCTGAACACTGAAGCTTTCTTT,CASSPRGALNTEAFF
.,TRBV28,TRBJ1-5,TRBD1,TGTGCCAGCAGCTCCGGGACAGGTGGGGATCAGCCCCAGCATTTT,CASSSGTGGDQPQHF
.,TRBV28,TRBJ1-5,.,TGTGCCAGCAGGGAGCCCGGGACACAGCATTTT,CASREPGTQHF
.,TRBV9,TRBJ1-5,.,TGTGCCAGCAGCGTAGACGGGGCAGGTCAGCCCCAGCATTTT,CASSVDGAGQPQHF
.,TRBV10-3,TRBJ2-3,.,TGTGCCATCAGTGAGTCGGGAGGGGGTACAGATACGCAGTATTTT,CAISESGGGTDTQYF
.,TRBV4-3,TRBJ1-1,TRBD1,TGCGCCAGCAGCCAAGAACAGACAGGGATTACTGAAGCTTTCTTT,CASSQEQTGITEAFF